This T cell receptor beta chain appears in the sequencing data of a study of cytomegalovirus exposure and HLA in healthy donors. Study outcomes and limitations: Excluded were some V segments that proved indistinguishable, including TRBV6-2 and TRBV6-3.

Primers: 60 Vbeta forward and 13 Jbeta reverse. Some clones are missing from TCRdb's copy, which holds only in-frame ones; the method was immunoSEQ multiplex PCR. The table includes fewer than 200,000 clones, around nine tenths detected once. V lost 4 bases, J lost 7 bases, and 10 bases lay in between. Per germline, CDR1 KGHSH and CDR2 LQKENI. The CDR3 runs 13 residues. About this clone itself: Its target is unknown.

The sample comprised PBMCs. The TCR comes from a woman under 40 in good health and CMV-seronegative. The V call is TRBV18, the J call TRBJ1-4; maybe TRBD1 (5 bases). The CDR3 DNA is TGTGCCAGCTCACTGGGGAGGGGTGAAAAACTGTTTTTT. The encoded protein is CASSLGRGEKLFF.